Listed below are T cell receptor beta chains from one sample, sequenced in a study of T cells in localized non-small cell lung cancer. Libraries were prepared by immunoSEQ multiplex PCR; TCRdb keeps only in-frame clonotypes and omits some of them. The sample gives some 30,000 clones, 78% of which show up once; roughly 31% is in the top ten. The sample in question was peripheral blood, obtained before any cancer treatment. All receptors derive from a male donor aged 60 or over with stage II squamous cell lung carcinoma. Each CDR3 is given with its conserved first and last residue. D genes are given only for firm matches. Size values are once, few and many counts, or a class for expanded clones, and some rows have none.

d_call j_call v_call clone_size cdr3_nt cdr3_aa
. TRBJ2-1 TRBV25-1 once TGTGCCAGCAGTGAACCGGGTTACAATGAGCAGTTCTTC CASSEPGYNEQFF
TRBD1 TRBJ2-5 TRBV30 . TGTGCCTGGAGTCAGACAGGGCTCGGGGAGACCCAGTACTTC CAWSQTGLGETQYF
. TRBJ2-7 TRBV7-9 . TGTGCCAGCAGCTACAGGGTCGGGGAGCAGTACTTC CASSYRVGEQYF
. TRBJ1-6 TRBV10-3 . TGTGCCATCAGTGAGCAGGCGGCGCTCGAATCACCCCTCCACTTT CAISEQAALESPLHF
TRBD1 TRBJ1-2 TRBV19 few TGTGCCACCTGGGACAGGTCGGCTTCGAGCTACACCTTC CATWDRSASSYTF
TRBD1 TRBJ1-3 TRBV5-1 . TGCGCCAGCAGCTTGGGGGGGACAGTTGCGGGAAACACCATATATTTT CASSLGGTVAGNTIYF
TRBD2 TRBJ2-5 TRBV5-1 . TGCGCCAGCAGCTTGGATGCGGGAGTTGAGGAGACCCAGTACTTC CASSLDAGVEETQYF
TRBD2 TRBJ2-5 TRBV4-2 . TGTGCCAGCAGCCAAACCGCGCGGGGGGAAGAGACCCAGTACTTC CASSQTARGEETQYF
. TRBJ2-5 TRBV7-3 . TGTGCCAGCAGCTTAACCTCTAGCGTAGGCGAGACCCAGTACTTC CASSLTSSVGETQYF
. TRBJ1-1 TRBV7-6 once TGTGCCAGCAGCCGGGGGTCGTACACTGAAGCTTTCTTT CASSRGSYTEAFF
. TRBJ1-2 TRBV5-5 . TGTGCCAGCAGCTCCCAATATTATGGCTACACCTTC CASSSQYYGYTF
TRBD1 TRBJ1-4 TRBV4-1 . TGCGCCAGCAGCCAAGACCCAAGAGGGACAGGGGGTGAAAAACTGTTTTTT CASSQDPRGTGGEKLFF
. TRBJ1-5 TRBV18 . TGTGCCAGCTCCGGGCAGCCCAATCAGCCCCAGCATTTT CASSGQPNQPQHF
. TRBJ1-1 TRBV6-5 . TGTGCCAGCAGTTACCGGGGGCGCGGCACTGAAGCTTTCTTT CASSYRGRGTEAFF
. TRBJ1-4 TRBV5-4 . TGTGCCAGCAGCTTGGGGGGGGCCCTTTCTAATGAAAAACTGTTTTTT CASSLGGALSNEKLFF
. TRBJ1-2 TRBV12-5 . TGTGCTAGTGGTTTGGTTAGATCAGCAGGGAACTATGGCTACACCTTC CASGLVRSAGNYGYTF
. TRBJ1-5 TRBV27 . TGTGCCAGCAGCGTGGGTCGGGGACATCATCAGCCCCAGCATTTT CASSVGRGHHQPQHF
. TRBJ2-3 TRBV7-6 . TGTGCCAGCAGCTCAATAGGTGGAGATACGCAGTATTTT CASSSIGGDTQYF
TRBD2 TRBJ2-3 TRBV6-6 . TGTGCCAGCAGTTACGTGCGGGGGGACTTCACAGATACGCAGTATTTT CASSYVRGDFTDTQYF
. TRBJ2-1 TRBV5-4 once TGTGCCAGCAGCATTATGGGGACCTACAATGAGCAGTTCTTC CASSIMGTYNEQFF
. TRBJ1-5 TRBV4-1 . TGCGCCAGCAGCCAAGATCGAAACAGCAATCAGCCCCAGCATTTT CASSQDRNSNQPQHF
TRBD2 TRBJ2-7 TRBV30 . TGTGCCTGGAGTCAAGGGACTAGCGGGAGGTCCCTCGAGCAGTACTTC CAWSQGTSGRSLEQYF
. TRBJ2-4 TRBV18 . TGTGCCAGCTCACCTTCGGGAACGGCAAACATTCAGTACTTC CASSPSGTANIQYF